Listed here is a single T cell receptor (beta chain). Its antigen specificity is not known. No much larger clone exists at a distance of one base, and base qualities are not known. The CDR3 measures 13 amino acids from cysteine to phenylalanine. CDR3 DNA only is kept here, 39 bases in frame from base 1. Per the germline V gene (reference sequence), LNHNV is the CDR1 and YYDKDF is the CDR2. The V and J ends are trimmed by 11 bases and 2 bases, leaving 15 bases between them. Sample treatment or condition, as interpreted from the label and publication: live attenuated yellow fever vaccine strain. At every blood-draw timepoint, two biological replicates of bulk PBMCs were collected. PBMCs were isolated from peripheral blood using a standard Ficoll-Paque protocol. TriZol was used to extract RNA from bulk PBMCs, from CD4 and CD8 fractions, and from dextramer-positive and dextramer-negative fractions. TCR cDNA was synthesized by 5'RACE template switching, through which a universal primer site and unique molecular identifiers were introduced. cDNA synthesis was primed from both the TCR alpha and TCR beta constant segments. Libraries were amplified in two PCR steps, with sample barcodes and sequencing adapters added in the second step. Sequencing of libraries was done on Illumina HiSeq 2500 (2x100 bp) or NovaSeq (2x150 bp). In the paper's pipeline: Demultiplexing of reads and collapsing into UMI consensus sequences were performed with MIGEC, and V(D)J alignment was carried out with MiXCR. Vaccine-responding clonotypes were identified with edgeR using replicate PBMC samples, with FDR below 0.01 and a log2 fold change above 5 up to day 15 being required. Bulk clonotypes were assigned CD4 or CD8 identity according to which sequenced CD4 or CD8 repertoire held them at higher abundance. Starting from the raw public reads, TCRdb applied fastp trimming at Q25, assembled clones with MiXCR and retained in-frame beta chains. Each CDR3 protein gets just one entry, which takes the most common genes and DNA from the rows behind it. These V and J calls derive from TCRdb rather than the authors' analysis. For this sample there are about 510,000 distinct CDR3 sequences; roughly a fifth appear just once. Less than 20% of the sample lies in the top ten.

This entry is derived from a study of T cells after yellow fever vaccination (dated 2019 in TCRdb). With regard to the full study: Libraries from fractions with low cell numbers were prepared with the SMART-Seq v4 Ultra Low Input RNA kit. To follow T-cell clones before and after primary and booster YFV17D yellow fever vaccination, bulk TCR alpha and beta repertoires were sequenced over time. Blood was collected at multiple timepoints before and after primary and secondary immunization, and bulk PBMC replicates and cell subsets were isolated. The cohort comprised two healthy male donors, one aged 18 to 30 and one aged 30 to 39 years.

Study-level results and caveats: A small share of clonotypes was detected in both CD4 and CD8 compartments, with the overlap likely arising from convergent recombination. Compared with the primary T-cell response, the secondary T-cell response was weaker but faster, peaking on day 5 rather than day 15. Most clones expanded after primary vaccination (around 96% of CD4 and roughly 91% of CD8) were re-detected after the booster, suggesting that broad memory maintenance occurred. FACS-sorted repertoires could contain abundant contaminating clonotypes from the bulk population, so computational filtering was required. Because the study included only two donors, the extent to which the findings can be generalized is limited.

Sequencing used PBMCs, obtained 20 to 25 days after the first yellow fever vaccination. The receptor comes from a young man who received the YFV17D yellow fever vaccine. This receptor chain uses TRBV15 and TRBJ1-2, and possibly TRBD1, on 6 matching bases. The sequenced DNA: TGTGCCGCCACCCAGGACAGAAACTATGGCTACACCTTC. This codes for CAATQDRNYGYTF.